These 5 T cell receptor beta chains originate from one sample sequenced in a study of human T cells and chemical hapten exposure. One entry per CDR3 protein, called by TCRdb with MiXCR from the RACE reads. The sample carries approximately 160,000 distinct CDR3 sequences, about 30% recorded once. Time point here: patch test 3, about 24 weeks after DPC sensitization. The treatment denotes: therapeutic diphenylcyclopropenone sensitization with weekly scalp DPC. Source: whole blood, taken in connection with sensitization to the hapten diphenylcyclopropenone (DPC). The receptors here all came from a woman between 18 and 29 years old with alopecia areata. Some clones in this sample may be carry-over from other donors' samples.

CDR3 protein: CASSYTTLDMRNTEAFF. As DNA, the CDR3 is TGTGCCAGCAGTTACACCACACTGGACATGAGGAACACTGAAGCTTTCTTT. The genes are TRBV6-5 and TRBJ1-1; D is perhaps TRBD1 (5 bases). CDR3 size: 17 residues. From germline, CDR1 is MNHEY and CDR2 SVGAGI. V was clipped by 2 bases and J by 1 base, with 17 bases between them.

The chain couples TRBV30 to TRBJ1-1; D is ambiguous. CDR3 size: 15 residues. Trimming left V 2 bases short and J 0 bases short, with 13 bases between. Germline loops: CDR1 GTSNPN, CDR2 SVGIG (reference sequence). The CDR3 here is CAWSLGKPMNTEAFF. CDR3 bases: TGTGCCTGGAGTTTGGGGAAGCCTATGAACACTGAAGCTTTCTTT. The entire variable domain, with the rest obtained from reference TRBV30 and TRBJ1-1, is as follows: SQTIHQWPATLVQPVGSPLSLECTVEGTSNPNLYWYRQAAGRGLQLLFYSVGIGQISSEVPQNLSASRPQDRQFILSSKKLLLSDSGFYLCAWSLGKPMNTEAFFGQGTRLTVV.

The table lists this clonotype with a few counts. This chain links TRBV4-1 with TRBJ1-2; D remains ambiguous. The V gene lost 7 bases and the J gene lost 4 bases, with 10 bases spanning the gap. The length of the CDR3 is 12 residues. Germline assignment: CDR1 MGHRA and CDR2 YSYEKL. CDR3 coding DNA: TGCGCCAGCATTGGTCAGAGCTATGGCTACACCTTC. This encodes CASIGQSYGYTF.

The V gene is TRBV29-1, the J gene TRBJ1-6, with 11 bases that match TRBD1. The ends lost 7 bases at V and 0 bases at J; junction bases unmatched: 8. This CDR3 spans 17 amino acids. Germline loops: CDR1 SQVTM, CDR2 ANQGSEA. The CDR3 loop reads CSGLDRGLSSYNSPLHF. The CDR3 DNA reads as TGCAGCGGCCTGGACAGGGGGCTTAGCTCCTATAATTCACCCCTCCACTTT.

This chain links TRBV20-1 with TRBJ1-6; D is uncertain. Deletions cut 0 bases from V and 7 bases from J, with 10 bases between. Germline CDR1 is DFQATT and CDR2 is SNEGSKA (reference sequence). The CDR3 length is 14 residues. The CDR3 spells CSARDEGINSPLHF. CDR3 DNA sequence: TGCAGTGCTAGAGATGAGGGTATAAATTCACCCCTCCACTTT.